This T cell receptor beta chain emerged from a study of blood T cell repertoires in COVID-19. Study in general: Samples representing acute and convalescent COVID-19 were sourced from the United States, Italy and Spain. Sources were T cells, B-cell-depleted T cells, or PBMCs; the material itself was cDNA or gDNA.

The V end lost 0 bases, the J end lost 7 bases, and 11 bases lay between the germline ends. There are 15 residues in the CDR3. The germline V gene has CDR1 SGHKS and CDR2 YYEKEE (reference sequence). Authors' methods: Estimated nucleated cell counts came from reference gene primer amplification. The repertoire was sequenced with immunoSEQ multiplex PCR; TCRdb's copy has only in-frame clones and lacks some. Clonal size and the V and J genes are those of that table, whereas D and trimming came from the DNA. Of about 52,000 clones in the sample, roughly 90% were seen once. The clonotype comes from an older man with active or convalescent COVID-19. The sequencing sample was made of peripheral blood. This chain links TRBV5-5 with TRBJ1-6; unclear D gene. For the CDR3, the DNA is TGTGCCAGCAGCTTGGTTTCAGCGGACAATTCACCCCTCCACTTT. Its translation: CASSLVSADNSPLHF.